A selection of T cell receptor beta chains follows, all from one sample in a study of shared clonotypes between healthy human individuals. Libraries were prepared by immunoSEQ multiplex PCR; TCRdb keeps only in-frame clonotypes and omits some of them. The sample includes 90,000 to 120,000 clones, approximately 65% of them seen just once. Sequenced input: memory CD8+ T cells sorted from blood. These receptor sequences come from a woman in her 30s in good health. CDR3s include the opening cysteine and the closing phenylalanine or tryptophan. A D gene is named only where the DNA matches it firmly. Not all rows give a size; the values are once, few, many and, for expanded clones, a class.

CDR3: CASSYLPLGTDTQYF
DNA: TGTGCCAGCAGTTACTTGCCCCTGGGCACAGATACGCAGTATTTT
length: 15
size: .
J: TRBJ2-3
D: .
V: TRBV6-5

CDR3: CAWRIRGVESTEAFF
DNA: TGTGCCTGGAGGATCAGGGGAGTGGAAAGCACTGAAGCTTTCTTT
length: 15
size: .
J: TRBJ1-1
D: .
V: TRBV30

CDR3: CASSFGQGWNYEQYF
DNA: TGTGCCAGCAGTTTCGGACAGGGGTGGAATTACGAGCAGTACTTC
length: 15
size: .
J: TRBJ2-7
D: TRBD1
V: TRBV28

CDR3: CSVEGSAEKSTDTQYF
DNA: TGCAGCGTTGAAGGGTCGGCGGAGAAGAGCACAGATACGCAGTATTTT
length: 16
size: once
J: TRBJ2-3
D: .
V: TRBV29-1

CDR3: CASMELAGGAGTQYF
DNA: TGTGCCAGTATGGAACTAGCGGGCGGGGCAGGAACGCAGTATTTT
length: 15
size: .
J: TRBJ2-3
D: TRBD2
V: TRBV19

CDR3: CATSPAGENEKLFF
DNA: TGTGCCACCAGCCCCGCGGGCGAAAATGAAAAACTGTTTTTT
length: 14
size: many
J: TRBJ1-4
D: .
V: TRBV15

CDR3: CATSLGRDQPQHF
DNA: TGTGCCACCAGCCTGGGGAGGGATCAGCCCCAGCATTTT
length: 13
size: few
J: TRBJ1-5
D: .
V: TRBV15

CDR3: CASSSRTGQETQYF
DNA: TGTGCCAGCAGCTCCCGGACGGGCCAAGAGACCCAGTACTTC
length: 14
size: .
J: TRBJ2-5
D: .
V: TRBV4-2

CDR3: CASSTGLLGEQYF
DNA: TGTGCCAGCAGTACCGGCCTTTTAGGGGAGCAGTACTTC
length: 13
size: .
J: TRBJ2-5
D: .
V: TRBV6-5

CDR3: CASSRSTADSGNTIYF
DNA: TGTGCCAGCAGCCGGAGCACAGCCGATTCTGGAAACACCATATATTTT
length: 16
size: few
J: TRBJ1-3
D: .
V: TRBV7-6

CDR3: CASSLKGLGLEKLFF
DNA: TGTGCCAGCAGCTTAAAGGGGCTGGGTTTGGAAAAACTGTTTTTT
length: 15
size: .
J: TRBJ1-4
D: .
V: TRBV7-8

CDR3: CASSLHLRQREGETQYF
DNA: TGTGCCAGCAGCCTACACCTCCGTCAGCGGGAAGGGGAGACCCAGTACTTC
length: 17
size: once
J: TRBJ2-5
D: TRBD2
V: TRBV2

CDR3: CASSDSSGANNEQFF
DNA: TGTGCCAGCAGTGACTCATCGGGAGCGAACAATGAGCAGTTCTTC
length: 15
size: .
J: TRBJ2-1
D: .
V: TRBV6-4

CDR3: CASSSGSTDTQYF
DNA: TGTGCCAGCTCATCCGGGAGCACAGATACGCAGTATTTT
length: 13
size: many
J: TRBJ2-3
D: .
V: TRBV6-4

CDR3: CASNERNSNQPQHF
DNA: TGTGCCAGCAATGAGAGAAATAGCAATCAGCCCCAGCATTTT
length: 14
size: .
J: TRBJ1-5
D: .
V: TRBV6-5

CDR3: CASSLGVAVGTDTQYF
DNA: TGTGCCAGCAGCTTAGGGGTAGCCGTCGGCACAGATACGCAGTATTTT
length: 16
size: .
J: TRBJ2-3
D: .
V: TRBV11-2

CDR3: CASSAIGGRGEQYF
DNA: TGTGCCAGCAGTGCGATTGGGGGGCGGGGAGAGCAGTACTTC
length: 14
size: few
J: TRBJ2-7
D: .
V: TRBV25-1

CDR3: CASRQGPKSYEQYF
DNA: TGTGCCAGCAGGCAGGGACCGAAATCCTACGAGCAGTACTTC
length: 14
size: .
J: TRBJ2-7
D: .
V: TRBV27

CDR3: CASTPRWRFGYTF
DNA: TGTGCCAGCACCCCTCGCTGGAGGTTTGGCTACACCTTC
length: 13
size: few
J: TRBJ1-2
D: .
V: TRBV2

CDR3: CAWRRQGDNSPLHF
DNA: TGTGCCTGGAGGCGACAGGGGGATAATTCACCCCTCCACTTT
length: 14
size: .
J: TRBJ1-6
D: TRBD1
V: TRBV30

CDR3: CASSTFGNEQYF
DNA: TGTGCCAGCAGCACCTTTGGGAACGAGCAGTACTTC
length: 12
size: .
J: TRBJ2-7
D: .
V: TRBV5-6

CDR3: CASSLGQAPDTQYF
DNA: TGTGCCAGCAGCTTGGGTCAAGCGCCGGATACGCAGTATTTT
length: 14
size: .
J: TRBJ2-3
D: .
V: TRBV5-6

CDR3: CASSHLGGETQYF
DNA: TGTGCCAGCAGTCATCTGGGGGGAGAGACCCAGTACTTC
length: 13
size: few
J: TRBJ2-5
D: .
V: TRBV6-5

CDR3: CASSPSGPYEQYF
DNA: TGTGCCAGCAGTCCTTCCGGGCCCTACGAGCAGTACTTC
length: 13
size: .
J: TRBJ2-7
D: .
V: TRBV7-2

CDR3: CASSVEGGHPDEQFF
DNA: TGTGCCAGCAGTGTAGAGGGAGGGCATCCAGATGAGCAGTTCTTC
length: 15
size: .
J: TRBJ2-1
D: TRBD2
V: TRBV6-1

CDR3: CASSLSPSSYEQYF
DNA: TGTGCCAGCAGCTTAAGCCCCAGCTCCTACGAGCAGTACTTC
length: 14
size: few
J: TRBJ2-7
D: .
V: TRBV11-2

CDR3: CASSEGNFYEQYF
DNA: TGCGCCAGCAGTGAAGGCAATTTCTACGAGCAGTACTTC
length: 13
size: .
J: TRBJ2-7
D: .
V: TRBV10-2

CDR3: CASSLEDSIYGYTF
DNA: TGTGCCAGCAGCTTAGAAGACAGCATTTATGGCTACACCTTC
length: 14
size: once
J: TRBJ1-2
D: .
V: TRBV7-8

CDR3: CASSVGDSNEQFF
DNA: TGTGCCAGCAGCGTAGGTGACTCTAATGAGCAGTTCTTC
length: 13
size: few
J: TRBJ2-1
D: .
V: TRBV9

CDR3: CASSLVAPPDTQYF
DNA: TGTGCCAGCAGCTTAGTAGCGCCCCCAGATACGCAGTATTTT
length: 14
size: .
J: TRBJ2-3
D: .
V: TRBV7-6

CDR3: CASRRGQGLNTEAFF
DNA: TGCGCCAGCAGACGCGGGCAGGGCTTGAACACTGAAGCTTTCTTT
length: 15
size: .
J: TRBJ1-1
D: .
V: TRBV5-1